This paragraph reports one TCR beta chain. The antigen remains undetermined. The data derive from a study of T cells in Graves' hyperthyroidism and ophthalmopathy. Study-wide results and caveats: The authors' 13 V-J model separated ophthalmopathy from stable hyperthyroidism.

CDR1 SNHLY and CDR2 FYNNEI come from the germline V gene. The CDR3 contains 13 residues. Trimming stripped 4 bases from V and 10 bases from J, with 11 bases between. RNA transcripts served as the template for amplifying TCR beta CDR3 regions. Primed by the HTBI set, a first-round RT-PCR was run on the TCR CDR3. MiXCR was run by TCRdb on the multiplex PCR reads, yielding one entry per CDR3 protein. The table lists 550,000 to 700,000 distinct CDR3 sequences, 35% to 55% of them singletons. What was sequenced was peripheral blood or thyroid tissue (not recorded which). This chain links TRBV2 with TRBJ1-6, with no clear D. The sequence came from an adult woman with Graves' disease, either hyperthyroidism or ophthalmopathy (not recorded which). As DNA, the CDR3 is TGTGCCAGCAGTGGAGGGAGCGGATCACCCCTCCACTTT. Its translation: CASSGGSGSPLHF.